Listed below are T cell receptor beta chains from one sample, sequenced in a study of cytomegalovirus exposure and HLA in healthy donors. Some clones are missing from TCRdb's copy, which holds only in-frame ones; the method was immunoSEQ multiplex PCR. Of some 150,000 clones detected, 75% to 90% appear once; the ten largest clones hold roughly 4.7%. Sequencing was carried out using PBMCs. These receptors were obtained from a woman aged 45-59 years in good health and CMV-seropositive. CDR3s include the opening cysteine and the closing phenylalanine or tryptophan. D genes are given only for firm matches. Clone size is stated in some rows and not others, as once, few, many or a class when expanded.

v_gene	abundance	d_gene	j_gene	CDR3aa	CDR3nt
TRBV6-5	.	TRBD1	TRBJ1-1	CASRTTGPLTEAFF	TGTGCCAGCAGGACGACAGGGCCCCTCACTGAAGCTTTCTTT
TRBV5-1	few	.	TRBJ1-2	CASSQDSNGYTF	TGCGCCAGCAGCCAGGACTCGAATGGCTACACCTTC
TRBV6-5	.	.	TRBJ1-2	CASREGGSGYGYTF	TGTGCCAGCAGAGAGGGTGGTTCGGGCTATGGCTACACCTTC
TRBV29-1	once	TRBD1	TRBJ1-5	CSVGWGTGNQPQHF	TGCAGCGTTGGATGGGGGACAGGCAATCAGCCCCAGCATTTT
TRBV13	.	.	TRBJ2-7	CASSLSSYEQYF	TGTGCCAGCAGCCTCAGCTCCTACGAGCAGTACTTC
TRBV4-1	.	.	TRBJ1-5	CASSQDKGIRQPQHF	TGCGCCAGCAGCCAAGATAAGGGGATCCGGCAGCCCCAGCATTTT
TRBV10-1	.	TRBD1	TRBJ2-7	CASSGSTGGGNEQYF	TGCGCCAGCAGTGGGTCGACAGGGGGCGGGAACGAGCAGTACTTC
TRBV7-2	.	.	TRBJ1-5	CASSFRSGNQPQHF	TGTGCCAGCAGCTTTAGATCCGGGAATCAGCCCCAGCATTTT
TRBV7-8	.	TRBD2	TRBJ2-1	CASSYPSKRGFSYNEQFF	TGTGCCAGCAGCTACCCCTCGAAGCGGGGGTTCTCCTACAATGAGCAGTTCTTC
TRBV6-5	.	TRBD1	TRBJ2-7	CASRQGQASSYEQYF	TGTGCCAGCAGGCAGGGACAGGCCAGCTCCTACGAGCAGTACTTC
TRBV6-5	.	.	TRBJ2-3	CASSRRGDTQYF	TGTGCCAGCAGTCGCAGGGGAGATACGCAGTATTTT
TRBV18	.	.	TRBJ2-1	CASSPGQGWDDNEQFF	TGTGCCAGCTCACCGGGACAAGGGTGGGACGACAATGAGCAGTTCTTC
TRBV4-3	.	TRBD2	TRBJ2-1	CASSQDHSGGLNEQFF	TGCGCCAGCAGCCAAGATCATAGCGGGGGGTTAAATGAGCAGTTCTTC
TRBV7-2	.	.	TRBJ1-1	CASSTPGFTEAFF	TGTGCCAGCAGCACCCCAGGGTTCACTGAAGCTTTCTTT
TRBV27	.	TRBD2	TRBJ2-7	CASSPKYGAGGGSYEQYF	TGTGCCAGCAGTCCAAAGTATGGGGCGGGGGGCGGAAGCTACGAGCAGTACTTC
TRBV18	few	.	TRBJ2-6	CASSPVEAGANVLTF	TGTGCCAGCTCACCGGTGGAGGCTGGGGCCAACGTCCTGACTTTC
TRBV5-1	.	TRBD2	TRBJ2-2	CASSLSSGRNTGELFF	TGCGCCAGCAGCCTCTCTAGCGGGAGAAACACCGGGGAGCTGTTTTTT
TRBV15	.	.	TRBJ2-7	CATSRDRGAPTYEQYF	TGTGCCACCAGCAGAGATCGCGGGGCCCCAACCTACGAGCAGTACTTC
TRBV18	.	.	TRBJ1-1	CASSPRSDTEAFF	TGTGCCAGCTCACCACGGTCAGACACTGAAGCTTTCTTT
TRBV7-8	.	TRBD1	TRBJ1-3	CASSLRQGNTIYF	TGTGCCAGCAGCTTAAGACAGGGGAACACCATATATTTT
TRBV7-2	.	.	TRBJ2-3	CASSLGTSTDTQYF	TGTGCCAGCAGCTTAGGGACTAGCACAGATACGCAGTATTTT
TRBV2	.	TRBD1	TRBJ1-1	CASSERDSPYTEAFF	TGTGCCAGCAGTGAAAGGGACAGCCCGTACACTGAAGCTTTCTTT
TRBV7-3	once	.	TRBJ2-3	CASSPPSSDTQYF	TGTGCCAGCAGCCCTCCGTCCTCAGATACGCAGTATTTT
TRBV6-1	.	TRBD1	TRBJ1-2	CASSDTRTGGHGYTF	TGTGCCAGCAGCGATACCCGGACAGGCGGGCATGGCTACACCTTC
TRBV6-1	.	.	TRBJ1-1	CASSEVRSEAFF	TGTGCCAGCAGTGAAGTCCGGTCTGAAGCTTTCTTT
TRBV2	.	TRBD2	TRBJ2-1	CAAESGGADEQFF	TGTGCCGCCGAGAGCGGGGGGGCAGATGAGCAGTTCTTC
TRBV6-6	.	.	TRBJ1-1	CASSPYRENTEAFF	TGTGCCAGCAGTCCCTACCGGGAGAACACTGAAGCTTTCTTT
TRBV19	.	TRBD2	TRBJ2-1	CASTVTSGSYNEQFF	TGTGCCAGTACAGTTACTAGCGGCTCCTACAATGAGCAGTTCTTC
TRBV9	.	.	TRBJ1-2	CASSVDQGIASYGYTF	TGTGCCAGCAGCGTAGACCAGGGCATCGCGAGCTATGGCTACACCTTC
TRBV10-3	.	.	TRBJ2-2	CAISESTAGELFF	TGTGCCATCAGTGAGTCGACAGCCGGGGAGCTGTTTTTT
TRBV7-6	.	TRBD1	TRBJ2-1	CASSFSRDREDEQFF	TGTGCCAGCAGCTTTTCGCGGGACAGGGAGGATGAGCAGTTCTTC
TRBV7-3	.	TRBD1	TRBJ2-1	CASSLGQGTYNEQFF	TGTGCCAGCAGCTTGGGACAGGGGACATACAATGAGCAGTTCTTC
TRBV29-1	.	.	TRBJ1-6	CSVEDYWEGSGSPLHF	TGCAGCGTTGAAGATTATTGGGAGGGCTCCGGTTCACCCCTCCACTTT
TRBV6-6	.	TRBD1	TRBJ1-1	CASRKTGTNTEAFF	TGTGCCAGCCGAAAGACAGGGACCAACACTGAAGCTTTCTTT
TRBV18	few	.	TRBJ1-5	CASSSPEKRQPQHF	TGTGCCAGCTCCTCTCCGGAGAAAAGGCAGCCCCAGCATTTT
TRBV18	.	.	TRBJ1-4	CASSLSPGNSEKLFF	TGTGCCAGCTCACTATCACCCGGGAACAGTGAAAAACTGTTTTTT
TRBV9	.	.	TRBJ1-5	CASSVEGRAGQPQHF	TGTGCCAGCAGCGTAGAGGGCAGGGCAGGTCAGCCCCAGCATTTT
TRBV5-1	.	.	TRBJ2-2	CASSSGVAANTGELFF	TGCGCCAGCAGCTCCGGAGTGGCGGCGAACACCGGGGAGCTGTTTTTT
TRBV27	once	.	TRBJ2-3	CASMDRPMSTDTQYF	TGTGCCAGCATGGACAGACCGATGAGCACAGATACGCAGTATTTT
TRBV28	once	.	TRBJ1-5	CASSSVTQPQHF	TGTGCCAGCAGTTCGGTAACTCAGCCCCAGCATTTT